The rows below give T cell receptor beta chains drawn from one sample of a study of blood T cell repertoires in COVID-19. Sequenced by immunoSEQ multiplex PCR; TCRdb stores in-frame clones only, minus some. Of 70,000 to 90,000 clones listed, 70% to 90% were seen once; the top ten hold approximately 6.3%. The material sequenced was peripheral blood. Receptors were obtained from a man older than 75 with COVID-19, enrolled during active disease. Each CDR3 is given with its conserved first and last residue. The order of the fields is J gene, V gene, D gene, clone size, CDR3 DNA, CDR3 protein. A D gene is named only where the DNA matches it firmly. Clone size is shown for a subset of rows, as once, few, many or a class of expanded clone.

>TRBJ2-3|TRBV12-5|NA|NA
TGTGCTAGTGGCCGACATCCTTGGAACACAGATACGCAGTATTTT
CASGRHPWNTDTQYF
>TRBJ1-2|TRBV12-3/TRBV12-4|NA|NA
TGTGCCAGCAGTTTGGGGCGAAACTATGGCTACACCTTC
CASSLGRNYGYTF
>TRBJ1-2|TRBV3-1/TRBV3-2|TRBD1|NA
TGTGCCAGCAGCCAAGATTCTGGGACAGGGAGGGGCTACACCTTC
CASSQDSGTGRGYTF
>TRBJ1-2|TRBV6-1|TRBD1|once
TGTGCCAGCAGTGAACGGGTGGCAGGGGGTCTCTATGGCTACACCTTC
CASSERVAGGLYGYTF
>TRBJ2-5|TRBV2|NA|NA
TGTGCCAGCAGTTTTTTCGGGGGGCTCCAAGAGACCCAGTACTTC
CASSFFGGLQETQYF
>TRBJ1-1|TRBV14|NA|NA
TGTGCCAGCAGCCAACTGGGAGGCACTGAAGCTTTCTTT
CASSQLGGTEAFF
>TRBJ2-1|TRBV7-3|NA|NA
TGTGCCAGCAGCTTATCCGGGGGTGAGCAGTTCTTC
CASSLSGGEQFF
>TRBJ2-5|TRBV18|TRBD1|NA
TGTGCCAGCTCACTTGGGACAGGGGATGGAGAGACCCAGTACTTC
CASSLGTGDGETQYF
>TRBJ2-2|TRBV6-5|NA|NA
TGTGCCAGCAGGAAGGACAGCCCCGGGGAGCTGTTTTTT
CASRKDSPGELFF
>TRBJ2-7|TRBV27|TRBD2|NA
TGTGCCAGCAGCTCCTTAGCGGGGGGCCCGGGGGAGCAGTACTTC
CASSSLAGGPGEQYF
>TRBJ2-1|TRBV5-1|TRBD2|NA
TGCGCCAGCAGCCGACTAGCGAGGAGCTCCTACAATGAGCAGTTCTTC
CASSRLARSSYNEQFF
>TRBJ1-6|TRBV2|NA|NA
TGTGCCAGCAACCGTTGGGGGGGCTATAATTCACCCCTCCACTTT
CASNRWGGYNSPLHF
>TRBJ1-2|TRBV7-8|NA|NA
TGTGCCAGCAGCTCTGAAAGCAACTATGGCTACACCTTC
CASSSESNYGYTF
>TRBJ1-1|TRBV27|TRBD1|NA
TGTGCCAGCAGTGTCACGGGACAGGCAATTTGGAACACTGAAGCTTTCTTT
CASSVTGQAIWNTEAFF
>TRBJ1-1|TRBV5-5|NA|NA
TGTGCCAGCAGCTTCCAAGAGGACACTGAAGCTTTCTTT
CASSFQEDTEAFF
>TRBJ1-6|TRBV10-3|NA|NA
TGTGCCATCAGTGACCCAGGCGAGGGTTCACCCCTCCACTTT
CAISDPGEGSPLHF
>TRBJ1-2|TRBV10-3|NA|NA
TGTGCCATCAGTGAGCCAGGGCGCGCGGGGGGCTACACCTTC
CAISEPGRAGGYTF
>TRBJ1-5|TRBV19|NA|NA
TGTGCCAGTAGTATAGATCATGGCGGCCTGGTTCAGCCCCAGCATTTT
CASSIDHGGLVQPQHF
>TRBJ2-5|TRBV6-5|NA|NA
TGTGCCAGCAGTTACTCTCAGGAGACCCAGTACTTC
CASSYSQETQYF
>TRBJ1-1|TRBV10-3|TRBD1|NA
TGTGCCATCAGGGGGACAGGGGAAGGGAACACTGAAGCTTTCTTT
CAIRGTGEGNTEAFF
>TRBJ1-6|TRBV12-2|NA|NA
TGTGCAAGTCGCTTAGCAGGGAGTGGAGCACCCCTCCACTTT
CASRLAGSGAPLHF
>TRBJ1-1|TRBV4-2|NA|few
TGTGCCAGCAGCCAAAGCCCAACAGTCAACACTGAAGCTTTCTTT
CASSQSPTVNTEAFF
>TRBJ1-5|TRBV19|NA|NA
TGTGCCAGTAGTATAGGCGGCCAGCCCCTTAGCAATCAGCCCCAGCATTTT
CASSIGGQPLSNQPQHF
>TRBJ1-2|TRBV4-1|NA|NA
TGCGCCAGCAGCCAAGAGCCGGGACAAACCCTCTATGGCTACACCTTC
CASSQEPGQTLYGYTF
>TRBJ2-1|TRBV4-1|TRBD1|NA
TGCGCCAGCTCCCCCGCCCGAGCGACAGGGTGGATTGACAATGAGCAGTTCTTC
CASSPARATGWIDNEQFF
>TRBJ1-1|TRBV6-6|NA|NA
TGTGCCAGCAGTTACTCGAGGTTTGCTGAAGCTTTCTTT
CASSYSRFAEAFF
>TRBJ1-1|TRBV14|NA|once
TGTGCCAGCAGCCAACAGATGAACACTGAAGCTTTCTTT
CASSQQMNTEAFF
>TRBJ1-2|TRBV6-2/TRBV6-3|NA|NA
TGTGCCAGCAGTTACTCCAACAGTATCTATGGCTACACCTTC
CASSYSNSIYGYTF
>TRBJ2-6|TRBV7-6|NA|few
TGTGCCAGCAGTTTTTACAGTAGCTCTGGGGCCAACGTCCTGACTTTC
CASSFYSSSGANVLTF
>TRBJ1-5|TRBV6-6|NA|NA
TGTGCCAGCAGGACGGGGGAGCAGCCCCAGCATTTT
CASRTGEQPQHF
>TRBJ1-5|TRBV28|NA|NA
TGTGCCAGCATTGGGACTTACAATCAGCCCCAGCATTTT
CASIGTYNQPQHF
>TRBJ1-1|TRBV7-9|NA|NA
TGTGCCAGCAGCGCGATGGGGGGCACTGAAGCTTTCTTT
CASSAMGGTEAFF